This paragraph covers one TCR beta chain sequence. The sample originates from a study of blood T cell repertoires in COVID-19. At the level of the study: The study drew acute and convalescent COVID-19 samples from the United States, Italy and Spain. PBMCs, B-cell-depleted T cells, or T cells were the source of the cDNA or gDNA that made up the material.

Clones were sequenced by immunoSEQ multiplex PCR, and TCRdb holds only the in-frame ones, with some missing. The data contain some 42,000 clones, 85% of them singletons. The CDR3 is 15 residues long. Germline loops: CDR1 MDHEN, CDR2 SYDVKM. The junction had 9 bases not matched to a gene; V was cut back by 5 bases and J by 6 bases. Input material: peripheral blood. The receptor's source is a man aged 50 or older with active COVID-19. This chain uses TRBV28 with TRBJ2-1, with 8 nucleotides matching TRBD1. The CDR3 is CASSPDRGLFNEQFF. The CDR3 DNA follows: TGTGCCAGCAGTCCCGACAGGGGCCTCTTCAATGAGCAGTTCTTC.